The rows below give T cell receptor beta chains drawn from one sample of a study of shared clonotypes between healthy human individuals. Data came from immunoSEQ multiplex PCR; TCRdb stores just in-frame clones and leaves some out. The sample has over a million clones, about 96% seen once. The sample was naive CD4+ T cells sorted from blood. The receptors stem from a man under 40 in good health. Each CDR3 is given with its conserved first and last residue.

v_call	j_call	cdr3_length	cdr3_aa
TRBV19	TRBJ2-3	18	CASSIAGGRPFIEDTQYF
TRBV25-1	TRBJ2-7	14	CASSRLAGAYEQYF
TRBV18	TRBJ2-2	17	CASSPLGTGVRAGELFF
TRBV19	TRBJ2-1	14	CASSRLDSYNEQFF
TRBV5-1	TRBJ2-5	14	CASSLLAEAGEQYF
TRBV27	TRBJ1-2	12	CASIGGAGGYTF
TRBV28	TRBJ2-5	13	CASSTGLRETQYF
TRBV6-5	TRBJ1-2	15	CASSSRGDSLYGYTF
TRBV2	TRBJ2-3	17	CASSEGLVAGATDTQYF
TRBV27	TRBJ2-7	11	CASRGFYEQYF
TRBV7-3	TRBJ1-1	15	CASSLATGTNTEAFF
TRBV5-1	TRBJ2-1	16	CASSLGGLAGYNEQFF
TRBV9	TRBJ2-1	15	CASSVDSGRFNEQFF
TRBV20-1	TRBJ2-7	8	CSASEQYF
TRBV5-1	TRBJ2-7	15	CASSLVEGGHYEQYF
TRBV30	TRBJ1-1	15	CAWSVQGAPNTEAFF
TRBV27	TRBJ2-2	18	CASSPFSGLAGDTGELFF
TRBV27	TRBJ1-1	18	CASSKGTEGDLMNTEAFF
TRBV21-1	TRBJ1-3	16	CASSLRYASSGNTIYF
TRBV18	TRBJ2-7	16	CASSPPSGRASYEQYF
TRBV18	TRBJ2-2	14	CASSTGTNTGELFF
TRBV28	TRBJ1-5	15	CASSLWGQLTGPQHF
TRBV7-8	TRBJ2-7	14	CATSGLAGLHEQYF
TRBV27	TRBJ1-3	15	CASSLLPLDGNTIYF
TRBV6-6	TRBJ2-7	13	CASTPGLTYEQYF
TRBV18	TRBJ2-1	12	CASTIGGGEQFF
TRBV6-5	TRBJ1-5	15	CASSQSVGSDEPQHF
TRBV25-1	TRBJ2-3	15	CASSEIRVWGDTQYF
TRBV14	TRBJ2-7	16	CASSQNSEVTPYEQYF
TRBV7-2	TRBJ2-3	13	CASSFVRTDTQYF
TRBV28	TRBJ1-2	12	CASQGTGVGYTF
TRBV27	TRBJ1-2	15	CASSANPGTGYGYTF
TRBV28	TRBJ2-7	13	CASSGVHTYEQYF
TRBV7-2	TRBJ2-1	12	CASSLVGNEQFF
TRBV18	TRBJ2-5	13	CASSPGGSETQYF
TRBV12-5	TRBJ2-1	15	CASVLSGTGRNEQFF
TRBV5-4	TRBJ2-3	14	CASSQGGPTDTQYF
TRBV7-9	TRBJ2-5	15	CASSIGTGRGGVQYF
TRBV10-3	TRBJ1-5	17	CAISDRPDGQGAQPQHF
TRBV6-6	TRBJ1-5	15	CASSLRETGRQPQHF
TRBV9	TRBJ2-3	13	CASSAGSLDTQYF
TRBV28	TRBJ1-4	14	CAHRDTSDGEKLFF